This T cell receptor (beta chain) was captured by sequencing in a study of T cells in Graves' hyperthyroidism and ophthalmopathy. Points from the study as a whole: Blood also carried most thyroid clonotypes expanded above 0.001.

Of note for this clonotype: What it recognizes is unknown.

The germline V gene has CDR1 DFQATT and CDR2 SNEGSKA (reference sequence). The junction had 8 bases not matched to a gene; V was cut back by 3 bases and J by 4 bases. The CDR3 is made up of 15 amino acids. It was uncontrolled infection, other autoimmune disease, pregnancy or lactation that excluded patients. It was RNA transcripts that yielded the amplified TCR beta CDR3 regions. When the TCR CDR3 underwent first-round RT-PCR, the HTBI primer set was used. MiXCR, run by TCRdb on the multiplex PCR reads, gives a single entry per CDR3 protein. The table records tens of thousands of distinct CDR3 sequences, approximately 58% of them present only once.

This sequence was found in a man aged 18 to 29 with Graves' hyperthyroidism. The sequenced sample was peripheral blood or thyroid tissue (not recorded which). This chain links TRBV20-1 with TRBJ2-5; 10 bases are shared with TRBD2. Here the CDR3 reads CSASPGTSEAETQYF. The DNA of the CDR3 is TGCAGTGCTAGCCCCGGGACTAGCGAGGCAGAGACCCAGTACTTC.